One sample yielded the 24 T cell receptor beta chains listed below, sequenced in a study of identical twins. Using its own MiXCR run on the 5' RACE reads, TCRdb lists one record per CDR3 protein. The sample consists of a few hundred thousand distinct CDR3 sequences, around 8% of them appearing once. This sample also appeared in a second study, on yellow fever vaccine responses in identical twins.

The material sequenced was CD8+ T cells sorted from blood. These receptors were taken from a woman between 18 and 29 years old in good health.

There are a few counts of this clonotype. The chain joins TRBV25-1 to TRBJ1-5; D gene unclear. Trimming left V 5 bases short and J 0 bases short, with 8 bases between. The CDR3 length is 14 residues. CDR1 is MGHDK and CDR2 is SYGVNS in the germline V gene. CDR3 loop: CASSYQDSNQPQHF. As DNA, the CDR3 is TGTGCCAGCAGTTATCAAGATAGCAATCAGCCCCAGCATTTT.

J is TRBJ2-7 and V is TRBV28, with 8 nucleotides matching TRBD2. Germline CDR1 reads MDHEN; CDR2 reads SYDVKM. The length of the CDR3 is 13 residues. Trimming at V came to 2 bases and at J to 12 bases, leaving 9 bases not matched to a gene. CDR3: CASSLGLAGFPYF. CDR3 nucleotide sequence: TGTGCCAGCAGTTTAGGCCTAGCGGGTTTTCCGTACTTC. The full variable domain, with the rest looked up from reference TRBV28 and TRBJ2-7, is DVKVTQSSRYLVKRTGEKVFLECVQDMDHENMFWYRQDPGLGLRLIYFSYDVKMKEKGDIPEGYSVSREKKERFSLILESASTNQTSMYLCASSLGLAGFPYFGPGTRLTVT.

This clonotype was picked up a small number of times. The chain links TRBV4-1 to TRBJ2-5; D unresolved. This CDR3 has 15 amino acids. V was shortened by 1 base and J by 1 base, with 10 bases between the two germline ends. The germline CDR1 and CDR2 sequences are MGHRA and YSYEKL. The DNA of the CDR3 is TGCGCCAGCAGCCAAGGGGCGTCAACCCAAGAGACCCAGTACTTC. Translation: CASSQGASTQETQYF.

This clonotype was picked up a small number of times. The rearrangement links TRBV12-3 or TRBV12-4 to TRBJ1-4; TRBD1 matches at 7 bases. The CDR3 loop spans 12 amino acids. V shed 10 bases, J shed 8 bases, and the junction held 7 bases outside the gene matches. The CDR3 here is CATAGGKEKLFF. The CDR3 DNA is TGTGCCACCGCAGGGGGTAAAGAAAAACTGTTTTTT.

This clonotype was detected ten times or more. The DNA of the CDR3 is TGCGCCAGCAGCCAAGAGCGGGAGTTCTCCTACGAGCAGTACTTC. It translates to CASSQEREFSYEQYF. J is TRBJ2-7 and V is TRBV4-3; the match to TRBD2 covers 7 bases. CDR1 is LGHNA and CDR2 is YSLEER in the germline V gene. The CDR3 extends over 15 amino acids. Losses at the gene ends were 0 bases for V and 0 bases for J; bases not matched to a gene: 2.

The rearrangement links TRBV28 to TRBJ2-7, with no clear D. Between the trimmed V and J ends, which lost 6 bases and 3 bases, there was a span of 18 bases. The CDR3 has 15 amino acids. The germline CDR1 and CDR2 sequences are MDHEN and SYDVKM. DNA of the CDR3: TGTGCCAGCAGGCAGACCGGCAGACGGGTCTACGAGCAGTACTTC. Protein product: CASRQTGRRVYEQYF.

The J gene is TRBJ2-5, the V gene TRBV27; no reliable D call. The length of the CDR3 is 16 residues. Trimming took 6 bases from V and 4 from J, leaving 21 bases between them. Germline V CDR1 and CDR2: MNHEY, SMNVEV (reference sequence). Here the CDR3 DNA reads TGTGCCAGCAGCCCGCTCGGGCCCAAAGGGATAGAGACCCAGTACTTC. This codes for CASSPLGPKGIETQYF.

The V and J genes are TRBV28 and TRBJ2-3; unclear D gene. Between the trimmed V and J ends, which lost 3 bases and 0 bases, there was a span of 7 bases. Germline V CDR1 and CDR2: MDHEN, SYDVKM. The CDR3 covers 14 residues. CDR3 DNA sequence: TGTGCCAGCAGTTTCGTGGCTAGCACAGATACGCAGTATTTT. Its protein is CASSFVASTDTQYF.

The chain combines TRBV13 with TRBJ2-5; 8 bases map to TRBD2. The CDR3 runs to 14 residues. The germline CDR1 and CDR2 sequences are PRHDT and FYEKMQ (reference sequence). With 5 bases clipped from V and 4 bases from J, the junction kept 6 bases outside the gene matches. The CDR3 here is CASSQSGGGETQYF. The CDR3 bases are TGTGCCAGCAGCCAAAGCGGGGGCGGAGAGACCCAGTACTTC.

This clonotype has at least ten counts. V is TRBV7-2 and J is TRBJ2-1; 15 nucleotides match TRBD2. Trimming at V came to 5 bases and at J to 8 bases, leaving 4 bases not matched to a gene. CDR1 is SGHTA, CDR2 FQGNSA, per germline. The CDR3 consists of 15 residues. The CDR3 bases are TGTGCCAGCAGCCCAGGACTAGCGGGAGGGTATGAGCAGTTCTTC. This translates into CASSPGLAGGYEQFF.

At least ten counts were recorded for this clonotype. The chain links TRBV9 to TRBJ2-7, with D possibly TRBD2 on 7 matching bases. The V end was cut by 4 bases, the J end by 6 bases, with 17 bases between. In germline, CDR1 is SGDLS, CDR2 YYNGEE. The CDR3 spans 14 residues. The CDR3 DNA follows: TGTGCCAGCAGCCCGGGGGGCAGATCCCTCGAGCAGTACTTC. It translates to CASSPGGRSLEQYF.

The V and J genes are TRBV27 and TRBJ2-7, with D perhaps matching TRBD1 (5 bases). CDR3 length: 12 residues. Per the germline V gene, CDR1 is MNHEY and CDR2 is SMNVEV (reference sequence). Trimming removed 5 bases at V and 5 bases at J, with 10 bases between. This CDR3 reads CASSGHLHEQYF. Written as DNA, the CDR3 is TGTGCCAGCAGTGGACACCTCCACGAGCAGTACTTC.

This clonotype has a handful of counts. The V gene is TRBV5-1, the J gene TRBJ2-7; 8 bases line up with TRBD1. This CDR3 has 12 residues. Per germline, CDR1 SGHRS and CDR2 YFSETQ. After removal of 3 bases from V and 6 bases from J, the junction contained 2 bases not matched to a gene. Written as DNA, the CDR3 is TGCGCCAGCAGCTGGACAGGGAGCGAGCAGTACTTC. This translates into CASSWTGSEQYF.

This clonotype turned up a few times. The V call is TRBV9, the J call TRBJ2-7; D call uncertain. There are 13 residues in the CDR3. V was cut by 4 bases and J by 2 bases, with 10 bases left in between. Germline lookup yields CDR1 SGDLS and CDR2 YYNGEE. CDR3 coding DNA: TGTGCCAGCAGCCCCGCCGTCCCCTACGAGCAGTACTTC. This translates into CASSPAVPYEQYF.

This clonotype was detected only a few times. CDR3 sequence (DNA): TGTGCCAGCAGTTACCAGCAAACCGGGGAGCTGTTTTTT. It is translated as CASSYQQTGELFF. This chain links TRBV6-5 with TRBJ2-2; D gene uncertain. CDR3 length equals 13 residues. Trimming cost V 2 bases and J 5 bases, with 6 bases left between them. CDR1 and CDR2 from the germline V gene are MNHEY and SVGAGI.

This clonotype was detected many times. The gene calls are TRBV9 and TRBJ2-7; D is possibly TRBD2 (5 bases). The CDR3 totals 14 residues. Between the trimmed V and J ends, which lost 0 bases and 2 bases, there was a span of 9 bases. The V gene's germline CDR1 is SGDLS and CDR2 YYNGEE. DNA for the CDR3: TGTGCCAGCAGCGTAGACGGACTTACCTACGAGCAGTACTTC. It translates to CASSVDGLTYEQYF.

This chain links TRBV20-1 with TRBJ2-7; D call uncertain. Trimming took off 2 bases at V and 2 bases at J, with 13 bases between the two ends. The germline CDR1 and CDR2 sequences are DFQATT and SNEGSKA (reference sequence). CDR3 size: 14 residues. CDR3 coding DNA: TGCAGTGCTAGATTCAAGTTCCCGCCCTACGAGCAGTACTTC. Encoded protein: CSARFKFPPYEQYF.

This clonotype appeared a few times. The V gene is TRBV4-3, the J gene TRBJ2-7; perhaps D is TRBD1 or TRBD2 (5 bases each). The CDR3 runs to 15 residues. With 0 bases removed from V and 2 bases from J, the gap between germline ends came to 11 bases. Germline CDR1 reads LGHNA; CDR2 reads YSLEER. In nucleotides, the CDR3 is TGCGCCAGCAGCCAAGACAGACGGGGCCCCTACGAGCAGTACTTC. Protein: CASSQDRRGPYEQYF.

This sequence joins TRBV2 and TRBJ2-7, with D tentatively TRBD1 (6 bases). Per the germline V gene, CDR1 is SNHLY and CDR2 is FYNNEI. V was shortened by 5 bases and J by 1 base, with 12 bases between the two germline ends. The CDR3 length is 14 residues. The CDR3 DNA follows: TGTGCCAGCAGTACACAGGGTTCTTCCTACGAGCAGTACTTC. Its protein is CASSTQGSSYEQYF.

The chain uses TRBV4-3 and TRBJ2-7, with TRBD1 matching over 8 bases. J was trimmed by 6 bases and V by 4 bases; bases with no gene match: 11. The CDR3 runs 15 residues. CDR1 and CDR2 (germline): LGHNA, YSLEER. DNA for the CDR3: TGCGCCAGCAGCCTTACGTCGCAGGGGGCGAGCGAGCAGTACTTC. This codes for CASSLTSQGASEQYF.

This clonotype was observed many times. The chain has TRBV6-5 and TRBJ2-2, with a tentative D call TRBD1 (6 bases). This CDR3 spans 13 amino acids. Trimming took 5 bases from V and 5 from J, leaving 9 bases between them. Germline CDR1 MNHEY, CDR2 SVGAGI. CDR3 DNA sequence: TGTGCCAGCAGTAACAGGGATACCGGGGAGCTGTTTTTT. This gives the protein CASSNRDTGELFF.

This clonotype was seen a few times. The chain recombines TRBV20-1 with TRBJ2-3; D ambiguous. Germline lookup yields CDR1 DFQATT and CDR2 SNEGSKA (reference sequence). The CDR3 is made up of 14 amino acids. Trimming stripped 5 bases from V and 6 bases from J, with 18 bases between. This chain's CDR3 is CSALGYSPQDTQYF. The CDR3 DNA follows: TGCAGTGCTCTAGGGTATTCGCCCCAGGATACGCAGTATTTT.

CDR3 region: CASSGLESSYEQYF. The CDR3 coding sequence is TGTGCCAGCAGCGGACTAGAGAGCTCCTACGAGCAGTACTTC. This chain connects TRBV27 to TRBJ2-7; 7 nucleotides agree with TRBD2. CDR3 size: 14 residues. Germline CDR1 is MNHEY and CDR2 is SMNVEV (reference sequence). V lost 6 bases and J lost 0; bases outside the gene matches: 5.

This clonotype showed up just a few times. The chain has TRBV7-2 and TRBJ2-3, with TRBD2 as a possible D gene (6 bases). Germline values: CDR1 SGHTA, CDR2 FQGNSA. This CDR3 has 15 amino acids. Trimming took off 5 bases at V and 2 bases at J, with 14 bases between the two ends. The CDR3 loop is CASSDSGLHTDTQYF. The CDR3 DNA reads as TGTGCCAGCAGCGATTCGGGACTGCACACAGATACGCAGTATTTT.